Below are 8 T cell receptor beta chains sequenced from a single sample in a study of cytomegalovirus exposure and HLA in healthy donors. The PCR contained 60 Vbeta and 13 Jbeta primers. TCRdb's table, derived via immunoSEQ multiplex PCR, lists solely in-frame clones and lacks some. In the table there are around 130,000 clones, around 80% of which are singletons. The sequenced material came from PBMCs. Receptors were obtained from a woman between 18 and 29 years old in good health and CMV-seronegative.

The CDR3 coding sequence is TGTGCCAGCAGTCACCCGACAGGTTTGCTTTGGCAGTACTTC. Protein: CASSHPTGLLWQYF. The V and J genes are TRBV2 and TRBJ2-7, with D perhaps matching TRBD1 (6 bases). CDR1 and CDR2 (germline): SNHLY, FYNNEI. The CDR3 extends over 14 amino acids. Between the trimmed V and J ends, which lost 5 bases and 9 bases, there was a span of 20 bases.

The CDR3 spells CASSVLAGGLGSYNEQFF. As DNA, the CDR3 is TGTGCCAGTAGCGTTCTAGCGGGAGGGCTCGGATCCTACAATGAGCAGTTCTTC. This chain joins TRBV19 and TRBJ2-1, with 12 bases aligning to TRBD2. Trimming removed 6 bases from V and 1 base from J; junction bases left unmatched: 10. The CDR3 extends over 18 amino acids. CDR1 LNHDA and CDR2 SQIVND come from the germline V gene (reference sequence). Full variable domain (outside the CDR3, taken from reference TRBV19 and TRBJ2-1): DGGITQSPKYLFRKEGQNVTLSCEQNLNHDAMYWYRQDPGQGLRLIYYSQIVNDFQKGDIAEGYSVSREKKESFPLTVTSAQKNPTAFYLCASSVLAGGLGSYNEQFFGPGTRLTVL.

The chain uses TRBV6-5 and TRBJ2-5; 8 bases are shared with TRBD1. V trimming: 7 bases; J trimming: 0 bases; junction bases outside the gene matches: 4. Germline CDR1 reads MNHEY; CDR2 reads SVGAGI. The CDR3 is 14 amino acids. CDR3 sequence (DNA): TGTGCCAGCACCACAGGGGGGTACCAAGAGACCCAGTACTTC. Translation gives CASTTGGYQETQYF.

The CDR3 coding sequence is TGTGCCAGCAAGGGGACTGGCGGAGTGTACGAGCAGTACTTC. Encoded protein: CASKGTGGVYEQYF. The chain couples TRBV6-5 to TRBJ2-7; D may be TRBD2 (6 bases). Trimming stripped 7 bases from V and 4 bases from J, with 17 bases between. The CDR3 extends over 14 amino acids. The germline CDR1 and CDR2 sequences are MNHEY and SVGAGI.

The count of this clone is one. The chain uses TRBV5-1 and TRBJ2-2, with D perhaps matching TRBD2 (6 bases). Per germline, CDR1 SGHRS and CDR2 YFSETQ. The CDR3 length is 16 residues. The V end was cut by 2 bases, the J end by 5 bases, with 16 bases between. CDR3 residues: CASSLSVRGGTGELFF. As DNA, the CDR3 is TGCGCCAGCAGCTTATCTGTGCGAGGAGGGACCGGGGAGCTGTTTTTT.

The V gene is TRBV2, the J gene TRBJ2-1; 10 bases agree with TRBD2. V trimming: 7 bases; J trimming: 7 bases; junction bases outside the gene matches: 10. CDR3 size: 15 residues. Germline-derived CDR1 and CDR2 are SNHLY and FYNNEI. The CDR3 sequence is CASMPLAGGRNEQFF. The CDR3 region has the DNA TGTGCCAGCATGCCCTTAGCGGGAGGTAGGAATGAGCAGTTCTTC.

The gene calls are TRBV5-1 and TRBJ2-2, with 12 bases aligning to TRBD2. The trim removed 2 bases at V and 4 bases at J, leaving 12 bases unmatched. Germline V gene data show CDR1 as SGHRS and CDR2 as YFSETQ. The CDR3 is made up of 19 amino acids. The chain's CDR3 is CASSFGLAGPGLGTGELFF. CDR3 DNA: TGCGCCAGCAGCTTCGGACTAGCGGGGCCGGGTCTTGGCACCGGGGAGCTGTTTTTT.

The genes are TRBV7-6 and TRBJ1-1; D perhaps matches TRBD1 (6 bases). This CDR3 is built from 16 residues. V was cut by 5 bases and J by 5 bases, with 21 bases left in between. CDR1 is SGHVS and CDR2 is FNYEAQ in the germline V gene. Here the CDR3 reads CASSPAVGAKGTEAFF. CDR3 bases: TGTGCCAGCAGCCCGGCAGTGGGGGCCAAGGGGACTGAAGCTTTCTTT.